Below, one T cell receptor beta chain is given with its context. No antigen is known for it. Clones were sequenced by immunoSEQ multiplex PCR, and TCRdb holds only the in-frame ones, with some missing. The repertoire has more than 20,000 clones, under 95% of them found once; the top ten carry 0.7% to 0.85%. These data are taken from a study of T cell repertoires and Cas9 in healthy adults. Study-wide context: SpCas9-reactive CD4 and CD8 T cells were characterized for potency, cytotoxicity and lineage. The study, taken as a whole, reports: Reportedly, SpCas9-reactive effector T cell proliferation and function were mitigated by SpCas9-reactive Tregs in vitro.

CDR1 is LGHNA, CDR2 YNFKEQ, per germline. This CDR3 has 18 residues. Trimming removed 0 bases from V and 4 bases from J; junction bases left unmatched: 12. The V and J genes are TRBV4-2 and TRBJ2-7; 10 positions match TRBD2. This receptor was obtained from a human donor in good health. The sequenced sample consisted of CD4+ effector T cells (CD127+, CD25-, CD137-, CD154-) from PBMCs; culture status not recorded. CDR3 nucleotide sequence: TGTGCCAGCAGCCAAGAGTACGGTAGCGGGGGGCACGTTTACGAGCAGTACGTC. It is translated as CASSQEYGSGGHVYEQYV.